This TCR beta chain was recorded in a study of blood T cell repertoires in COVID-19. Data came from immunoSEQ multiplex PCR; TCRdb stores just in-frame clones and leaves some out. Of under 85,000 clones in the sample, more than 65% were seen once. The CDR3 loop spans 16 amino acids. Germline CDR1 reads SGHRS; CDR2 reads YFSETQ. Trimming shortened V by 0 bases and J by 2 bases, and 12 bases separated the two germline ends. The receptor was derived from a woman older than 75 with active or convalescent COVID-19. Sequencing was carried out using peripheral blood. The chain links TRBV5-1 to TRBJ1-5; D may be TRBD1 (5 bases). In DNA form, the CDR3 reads TGCGCCAGCAGCTTGGCCGGGGGGGATGGCAATCAGCCCCAGCATTTT. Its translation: CASSLAGGDGNQPQHF.